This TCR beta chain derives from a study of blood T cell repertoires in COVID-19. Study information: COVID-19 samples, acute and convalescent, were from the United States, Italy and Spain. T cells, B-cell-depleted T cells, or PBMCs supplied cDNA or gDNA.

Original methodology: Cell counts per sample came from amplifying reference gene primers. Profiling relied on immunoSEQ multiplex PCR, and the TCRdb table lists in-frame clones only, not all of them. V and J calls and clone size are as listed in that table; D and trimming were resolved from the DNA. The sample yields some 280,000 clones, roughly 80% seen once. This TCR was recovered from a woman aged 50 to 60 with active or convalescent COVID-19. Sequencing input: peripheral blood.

The CDR3 nucleotides read TGTGCCAGCAGCTTGGGGACTAGCGGGAGTGGGGGAGAGACCCAGTACTTC. As protein: CASSLGTSGSGGETQYF. This chain joins TRBV13 and TRBJ2-5; 14 bases are a match to TRBD2. Germline trimming cut 3 bases from V and 4 bases from J; bases unmatched to any gene: 7. The CDR3 is 17 residues long. Germline V gene sequence: CDR1 PRHDT, CDR2 FYEKMQ (reference sequence). The whole variable domain, filled in from reference TRBV13 and TRBJ2-5, reads AAGVIQSPRHLIKEKRETATLKCYPIPRHDTVYWYQQGPGQDPQFLISFYEKMQSDKGSIPDRFSAQQFSDYHSELNMSSLELGDSALYFCASSLGTSGSGGETQYFGPGTRLLVL.